Sequencing of this TCR beta chain was carried out in a study of yellow fever vaccine responses in identical twins. Study-wide results and limits: Reported findings indicate that twins' vaccine T cell responses seemed partially convergent, partially personalized.

This CDR3 is built from 14 residues. Trimming removed 3 bases from V and 6 bases from J, with 15 bases in between. Germline V gene data show CDR1 as SGHVS and CDR2 as FNYEAQ. Points on this clonotype: No antigen is known for it.

TCRdb reprocessed the RT-PCR reads via MiXCR and lists one record per CDR3 protein. The sample has thousands of distinct CDR3 sequences, roughly 80% seen once; the top ten hold 6.3%. Material: T cells from blood (PBMCs), unsorted or a sorted subset (not recorded which), obtained before or after yellow fever vaccination (not recorded which). The receptor was isolated from a woman under 30 who received the yellow fever vaccine. The J gene is TRBJ2-7, the V gene TRBV7-6; D is unclear. The CDR3 protein is CASSLVGESSEQYF. The CDR3 nucleotides read TGTGCCAGCAGCTTGGTGGGTGAGTCTAGCGAGCAGTACTTC. Using reference TRBV7-6 and TRBJ2-7 for the parts outside the CDR3, the full variable domain is GAGVSQSPRYKVTKRGQDVALRCDPISGHVSLYWYRQALGQGPEFLTYFNYEAQQDKSGLPNDRFSAERPEGSISTLTIQRTEQRDSAMYRCASSLVGESSEQYFGPGTRLTVT.